The 24 T cell receptor beta chains presented below share a single source sample, sequenced in a study of vaccination effects on CD4 cells after COVID-19 (dated by TCRdb to the early 2020s). The ViraFEST assay stimulated PBMC with viral peptide pools and then used TCR sequencing to identify antigen-specific CD4+ T cell clonotypes by expansion. After less than eleven days of culture, CD4+ T cells were isolated with the EasySep CD4+ T cell isolation kit. Convalescent patients had PCR-confirmed SARS-CoV-2 infection between March and December 2020, before Alpha, Beta and Delta variants emerged in the United States. Their specific antigens are unknown. Receptors were amplified or captured by the immunoSEQ multiplex PCR assay. TCRdb stores this immuneACCESS table with in-frame sequences only. Part of the clones is absent; in the studies checked, under half of the shortfall reflects unresolved V genes, and no reason is known for the rest. Present in this sample are around 47,000 clones, 65% to 70% of which were seen just once. About 31% of the sample goes to the ten largest clones.

The sequenced sample was CD4+ T cells from PBMCs cultured with a peptide pool, obtained before COVID-19 vaccination. The source of these receptors is a human donor who had a prior SARS-CoV-2 infection.

The chain has TRBV5-1 and TRBJ1-4; D is undetermined. V dropped 2 bases and J dropped 7 bases, with 9 bases sitting between them. CDR1 and CDR2 (germline): SGHRS, YFSETQ. This CDR3 comprises 13 residues. CDR3 bases: TGCGCCAGCAGCTTAGGGAGTGGTGAAAAACTGTTTTTT. Translating it yields CASSLGSGEKLFF.

This clone showed up just a few times. The chain combines TRBV9 with TRBJ1-6; D is ambiguous. CDR1 is SGDLS and CDR2 is YYNGEE in the germline V gene. V shed 0 bases and J shed 8 bases, with 6 bases lying between them. The CDR3 runs to 13 residues. The CDR3 nucleotides are TGTGCCAGCAGCGTAGGGATGGATTCACCCCTCCACTTT. Its translation is CASSVGMDSPLHF.

The CDR3 sequence: CASSDQKKGSNQPQHF. CDR3 bases: TGTGCCAGCAGTGACCAGAAAAAAGGAAGCAATCAGCCCCAGCATTTT. V is TRBV6-1 and J is TRBJ1-5; D is unresolved. Germline V CDR1 and CDR2: MNHNS, SASEGT. V was cut by 3 bases and J by 1 base, with 13 bases left in between. CDR3 size: 16 residues.

This clone was counted a few times. CDR3 residues: CASSYAGAPNTEAFF. CDR3 coding DNA: TGTGCCAGCTCATACGCGGGGGCGCCGAACACTGAAGCTTTCTTT. The V call is TRBV18, the J call TRBJ1-1, with D perhaps TRBD1 (6 bases). The CDR3 is 15 amino acids. The V gene's germline CDR1 is KGHSH and CDR2 LQKENI. V dropped 5 bases and J dropped 1 base, with 14 bases sitting between them.

This chain links TRBV4-1 with TRBJ2-7; 7 positions agree with TRBD2. Germline CDR1 and CDR2: MGHRA and YSYEKL. V lost 0 bases and J lost 4; bases outside the gene matches: 12. The CDR3 is 17 amino acids. CDR3 residues: CASSQDPWRETEYEQYF. CDR3 bases: TGCGCCAGCAGCCAAGATCCGTGGCGGGAGACGGAATACGAGCAGTACTTC.

This sequence joins TRBV11-2 and TRBJ2-5; the D is unclear. V was cut by 5 bases and J by 2 bases, with 12 bases left in between. CDR1 SGHAT and CDR2 FQNNGV come from the germline V gene. The CDR3 sequence is 14 residues long. The CDR3 region has the DNA TGTGCCAGCAGCCCACCCTCAGGACAAGAGACCCAGTACTTC. Protein: CASSPPSGQETQYF.

CDR3 DNA: TGTGCCAGCAGCCTGTACAGGGCTACCGGGGAGCTGTTTTTT. Its protein is CASSLYRATGELFF. The gene calls are TRBV3-1 (or the pseudogene TRBV3-2) and TRBJ2-2; possibly TRBD1 for D (6 bases). The CDR3 runs 14 residues. CDR1 LGHDT and CDR2 YNNKEL come from the germline V gene (reference sequence). Trimming removed 4 bases at V and 5 bases at J, with 11 bases between.

The rearrangement uses TRBV6-5 and TRBJ2-7; 7 bases agree with TRBD1. The CDR3 totals 15 residues. V shed 2 bases and J 0 bases; nucleotides not matched to a gene: 4. Per germline, CDR1 MNHEY and CDR2 SVGAGI. CDR3 protein: CASSYLRTGSYEQYF. CDR3 sequence (DNA): TGTGCCAGCAGTTACCTGCGGACAGGCTCCTACGAGCAGTACTTC.

A few counts support this clone. The V and J genes are TRBV9 and TRBJ2-7, with 12 bases aligning to TRBD2. V was clipped by 0 bases and J by 6 bases; unmatched bases: 7. Germline CDR1 is SGDLS and CDR2 is YYNGEE. The CDR3 is made up of 16 amino acids. CDR3 residues: CASSVASGLAGAEQYF. The DNA of the CDR3 is TGTGCCAGCAGCGTAGCCTCGGGACTAGCGGGTGCCGAGCAGTACTTC.

The chain joins TRBV5-1 to TRBJ2-5, with 9 bases matching TRBD2. The ends lost 3 bases at V and 0 bases at J; junction bases unmatched: 3. CDR3 size: 15 residues. Germline V lookup: CDR1 SGHRS, CDR2 YFSETQ. The DNA of the CDR3 is TGCGCCAGCAGCTCTAGCGGGACCCACCAAGAGACCCAGTACTTC. Its protein product is CASSSSGTHQETQYF.

This clone has more than one count but fewer than ten. V gene TRBV7-9 combines with J gene TRBJ1-5; unclear D gene. The CDR3 totals 18 residues. V gave up 2 bases and J gave up 2 bases, with 19 bases separating them. Germline loops: CDR1 SEHNR, CDR2 FQNEAQ (reference sequence). This CDR3 reads CASSLIGLGKGGNQPQHF. CDR3 nucleotides: TGTGCCAGCAGCTTAATAGGGTTAGGGAAGGGAGGCAATCAGCCCCAGCATTTT.

This chain connects TRBV23-1 to TRBJ1-3; D is unclear. TRBV23-1 is known as an ORF, though its function is uncertain. The CDR3 totals 18 residues. Trimming removed 1 base at V and 0 bases at J, with 16 bases between. The CDR3 loop reads CASSQLKKDRSSGNTIYF. The CDR3 DNA reads TGCGCCAGCAGTCAATTGAAGAAGGACCGCAGCTCTGGAAACACCATATATTTT.

The rearrangement uses TRBV5-4 and TRBJ2-1; 7 bases map to TRBD2. Germline V lookup: CDR1 SGHNT, CDR2 YYREEE (reference sequence). This CDR3 comprises 15 residues. The trim removed 0 bases at V and 3 bases at J, leaving 3 bases unmatched. CDR3 in amino acids: CASSLGGSFYNEQFF. The CDR3 DNA reads as TGTGCCAGCAGCTTGGGCGGGAGTTTCTACAATGAGCAGTTCTTC.

The gene calls are TRBV4-1 and TRBJ1-5; D perhaps matches TRBD1 (6 bases). V was shortened by 1 base and J by 2 bases, with 9 bases between the two germline ends. Germline CDR1 is MGHRA and CDR2 is YSYEKL. The CDR3 totals 15 residues. CDR3 in amino acids: CASSQGTDGNQPQHF. The CDR3 DNA reads as TGCGCCAGCAGCCAAGGGACAGATGGCAATCAGCCCCAGCATTTT.

The chain carries TRBV2 and TRBJ2-7; possible D gene TRBD1, 6 bases. Between the trimmed V and J ends, which lost 6 bases and 6 bases, there was a span of 18 bases. The CDR3 spans 14 residues. Germline V gene sequence: CDR1 SNHLY, CDR2 FYNNEI. This CDR3 reads CASRAGQLRGEQYF. In nucleotides, the CDR3 is TGTGCCAGCAGAGCCGGACAACTCAGGGGCGAGCAGTACTTC.

The rearrangement links TRBV6-5 to TRBJ2-7, with 8 bases fitting TRBD2. Germline V gene lookup returns CDR1 MNHEY and CDR2 SVGAGI. The CDR3 extends over 16 amino acids. Trimming cost V 2 bases and J 3 bases; bases outside gene matches: 9. This CDR3 reads CASSYAFAGGFYEQYF. The CDR3 DNA reads as TGTGCCAGCAGTTACGCTTTCGCGGGAGGATTCTACGAGCAGTACTTC.

J is TRBJ1-1 and V is TRBV3-1 (or the pseudogene TRBV3-2); D might be TRBD1 (5 bases). Per the germline V gene, CDR1 is LGHDT and CDR2 is YNNKEL (reference sequence). The CDR3 totals 14 residues. Trimming left V 2 bases short and J 6 bases short, with 13 bases between. CDR3 sequence reads: CASSQRGDGAEAFF. The CDR3 DNA follows: TGTGCCAGCAGCCAAAGGGGTGATGGCGCTGAAGCTTTCTTT.

The chain carries TRBV24-1 and TRBJ2-3, with 8 bases fitting TRBD2. CDR3 length: 17 amino acids. The V gene's germline CDR1 is KGHDR and CDR2 SFDVKD. Trimming at V came to 0 bases and at J to 0 bases, leaving 4 bases not matched to a gene. The CDR3: CATSDLPSGSSTDTQYF. CDR3 nucleotide sequence: TGTGCCACCAGTGATTTGCCTAGCGGGTCTAGCACAGATACGCAGTATTTT.

V and J are TRBV19 and TRBJ2-3; D is unresolved. The CDR3 runs to 13 residues. Germline V gives CDR1 LNHDA, CDR2 SQIVND (reference sequence). The germline V and J ends were trimmed by 1 base and 4 bases, with 6 bases remaining between them. The CDR3 reads CASSIGGADTQYF. The CDR3 nucleotides are TGTGCCAGTAGTATAGGAGGTGCAGATACGCAGTATTTT.

This rearrangement joins TRBV2 to TRBJ2-3; 9 bases are a match to TRBD2. Germline V gives CDR1 SNHLY, CDR2 FYNNEI. The CDR3 runs 14 residues. J lost 0 bases, V lost 8 bases, and 3 bases had no gene match. CDR3 residues: CASAGLASTDTQYF. CDR3 DNA: TGTGCCAGCGCGGGACTAGCTAGCACAGATACGCAGTATTTT.

The J gene is TRBJ1-4, the V gene TRBV19; D remains ambiguous. The germline CDR1 and CDR2 sequences are LNHDA and SQIVND (reference sequence). The CDR3 loop spans 12 amino acids. The germline V and J ends were trimmed by 5 bases and 7 bases, with 8 bases remaining between them. CDR3 DNA sequence: TGTGCCAGTAGTCGACTGGGTGAAAAACTGTTTTTT. This encodes CASSRLGEKLFF. The full variable domain, rest sourced from reference TRBV19 and TRBJ1-4, is DGGITQSPKYLFRKEGQNVTLSCEQNLNHDAMYWYRQDPGQGLRLIYYSQIVNDFQKGDIAEGYSVSREKKESFPLTVTSAQKNPTAFYLCASSRLGEKLFFGSGTQLSVL.

This clone turned up a few times. The V call is TRBV19, the J call TRBJ1-3; D is ambiguous. The CDR3 is made up of 15 amino acids. V was pared by 6 bases and J by 1 base, with 13 bases between. Germline V gene lookup returns CDR1 LNHDA and CDR2 SQIVND (reference sequence). The CDR3 spells CASSPGLFSGNTIYF. CDR3 bases: TGTGCCAGTAGCCCTGGGCTGTTTTCTGGAAACACCATATATTTT.

This sequence joins TRBV30 and TRBJ1-2; D gene uncertain. The germline V gene encodes CDR1 GTSNPN and CDR2 SVGIG (reference sequence). The CDR3 runs 12 residues. The ends were cut back, 8 bases at V and 3 bases at J, with 13 bases in the middle. Here the CDR3 reads CAHEREYYGYTF. As DNA, the CDR3 is TGTGCCCATGAGAGGGAATACTATGGCTACACCTTC.

The CDR3 spells CASSYSRGGAYEQYF. The CDR3 nucleotides are TGTGCCAGCAGTTACTCTCGCGGGGGGGCCTACGAGCAGTACTTC. This chain connects TRBV6-5 to TRBJ2-7, with TRBD2 matching 9 bases. The ends lost 0 bases at V and 2 bases at J; junction bases unmatched: 2. This CDR3 is 15 amino acids long. Germline V gene lookup returns CDR1 MNHEY and CDR2 SVGAGI.